The source of this TCR beta chain is a study of T cell responses to AZD1222 COVID-19 vaccine (dated by TCRdb to the early 2020s). For context, the study as a whole: TCR sequencing covered over 230 trial participants: 200 to 220 given two doses of AZD1222 and 26 given two doses of MenACWY control vaccine. Trial participants were enrolled into age subgroups of 18-55, 56-69 and 70-plus years, which contained around 140, 26 and 57 TCR-sequenced participants, respectively.

The time point label, read with the paper, signifies: about 28 days (+/-7) after the second vaccine dose. The label giving this sample's treatment or condition can be read as: meningococcal conjugate vaccine given as trial control. Vaccinee samples were obtained from the UK trials COV001 and COV002, which included a single-blind randomized controlled phase 2/3 trial of AZD1222 (ChAdOx1 nCoV-19) in healthy adults. Trial participant PBMC samples were collected at day 0 and day 28 after the second dose for TCRbeta chain sequencing. Concerning this clone itself: This receptor's antigen is unknown. Within one base of it there is no much larger clone, and no base qualities were kept.

The CDR3 regions of human TCRbeta chains were analyzed by immunosequencing. The paper's data handling went like this. TCRs in the repertoires were compared against a reference library of SARS-CoV-2-specific TCRs that had been generated with the MIRA antigen-specificity platform. Breadth was defined as the fraction of unique TCRs that were SARS-CoV-2-associated. Depth was defined as the fraction of total T cells that were SARS-CoV-2-associated. Using the MIRA data, each spike-specific TCR was assigned both to the spike region to which the TCR was reactive and to a CD4 or CD8 class. Log10-transformed breadth and depth values were compared by one-way ANOVA with Sidak's multiple comparisons tests. What TCRdb holds here is the immuneACCESS table cut down to in-frame rearrangements. Part of the clones is not present; checked against another copy, under half of the missing clones reflect an unresolved V gene, and the others are unexplained. The V and J calls and clone size come from that table; D and trimming were worked out from the DNA. The sample profile shows some 180,000 clones; around 93% of them were found once. The ten largest account for under 1.1% of the sample.

The investigation overall reported the following: Because no day 14 peak-response samples were available, the repertoires could be characterized only after the peak T cell response. Conclusions about previously exposed vaccinees were limited because only five to seven AZD1222 recipients were SARS-CoV-2 seropositive at baseline. Reportedly, almost half of the unique spike-specific TCRs recognized epitopes lying outside the regions that are mutated in the B.1.351 and B.1.1.7 variants. CD4 TCRs associated with the vaccine covered the entire spike protein, and the dominant responses were in regions 160-218 and 743-854. In the small 56-69-year group, the increase in depth fell short of significance, most likely because of low power. Participants were mostly white British, with more females than males. The authors suggested clonal diversity may have been underestimated. After two AZD1222 doses, both the breadth and the depth of spike-specific TCRs were significantly higher than at day 0 and than in MenACWY recipients.

Measured from the cysteine to the phenylalanine, the CDR3 is 16 residues long. CDR3 DNA only is kept here, 48 bases in frame from base 1. Germline trimming: 7 bases from V, 4 bases from J; junction bases outside gene matches: 12. CDR1 and CDR2, looked up from the germline V gene (reference sequence), are MNHEY and SMNVEV. The clonotype was recovered from an adult who received the MenACWY meningococcal vaccine as a control. The sample was peripheral blood, taken 28 days after the second dose of the MenACWY control vaccine. The chain is made from TRBV27 and TRBJ2-1; the junction holds 8 bases that match TRBD1. In nucleotide form, the sequence is TGTGCCAGCAAGAATTTAGGACAGGGTCGTTACAATGAGCAGTTCTTC. Translated, it gives CASKNLGQGRYNEQFF.